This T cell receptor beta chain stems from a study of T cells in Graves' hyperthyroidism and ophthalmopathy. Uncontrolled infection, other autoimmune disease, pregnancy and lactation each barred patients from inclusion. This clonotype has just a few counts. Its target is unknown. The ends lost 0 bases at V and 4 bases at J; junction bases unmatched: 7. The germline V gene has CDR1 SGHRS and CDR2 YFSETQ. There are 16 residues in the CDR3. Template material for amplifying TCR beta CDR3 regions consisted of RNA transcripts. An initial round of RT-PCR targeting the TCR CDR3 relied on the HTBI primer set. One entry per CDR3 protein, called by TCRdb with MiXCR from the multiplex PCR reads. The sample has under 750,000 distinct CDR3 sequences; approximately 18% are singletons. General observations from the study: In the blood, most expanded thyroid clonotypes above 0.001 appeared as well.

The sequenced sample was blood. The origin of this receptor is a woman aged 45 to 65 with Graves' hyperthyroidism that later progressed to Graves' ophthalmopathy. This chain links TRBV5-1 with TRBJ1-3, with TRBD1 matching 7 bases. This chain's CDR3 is CASSLEGRGTGNTIYF. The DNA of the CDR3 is TGCGCCAGCAGCTTGGAGGGCAGGGGGACCGGAAACACCATATATTTT.